The TCR beta chain described here comes from a study of coeliac disease. With regard to this clone: Its cognate antigen is unknown.

Findings and caveats of the study: Lamina propria and intraepithelial cell fractions may contain each other's cells. Control samples showed higher TRB and TRG clonality than intraepithelial and lamina propria samples in active celiac disease.

CDR3 length: 12 residues. V lost 4 bases and J lost 11, with 15 bases in between. The germline CDR1 and CDR2 sequences are SGDLS and YYNGEE. Sequenced by immunoSEQ multiplex PCR; TCRdb stores in-frame clones only, minus some. The sample has 3,600 or so clones; approximately 70% are singletons. The V call is TRBV9, the J call TRBJ1-1; D is ambiguous. This receptor was taken from a woman aged 60 to 75 with active celiac disease. The sample was intraepithelial lymphocytes from the gut. The CDR3 bases are TGTGCCAGCAGCACCTCCCTTGGGGAGGCTTTCTTT. Amino acids: CASSTSLGEAFF.